The next 26 T cell receptor beta chains were all read from a single sample in a study of blood T cell repertoires in COVID-19. Assay used: immunoSEQ multiplex PCR; TCRdb lists only in-frame clones, some missing. The table records 170,000 or so clones, 86% of them present only once. Sequenced material: peripheral blood. The receptors derive from a man in his fifties with active or convalescent COVID-19.

The chain is built from TRBV9 and TRBJ2-1; 7 positions agree with TRBD2. The CDR3 has 14 amino acids. With 5 bases clipped from V and 8 bases from J, the junction kept 10 bases outside the gene matches. In germline, CDR1 is SGDLS, CDR2 YYNGEE. The DNA for the CDR3 is TGTGCCAGCAGGCGGGGGAGGGGTGAGGATGAGCAGTTCTTC. Translated: CASRRGRGEDEQFF.

This chain links TRBV29-1 with TRBJ2-1; D might be TRBD2 (6 bases). The CDR3 length is 15 residues. The germline V gene has CDR1 SQVTM and CDR2 ANQGSEA. Trimming removed 0 bases at V and 6 bases at J, with 15 bases between. In DNA, the CDR3 is TGCAGCGTTGAAGATCAGTTAGCGGTGGGCAATGAGCAGTTCTTC. It encodes CSVEDQLAVGNEQFF.

The rearrangement joins TRBV11-2 to TRBJ2-7; weak D call: TRBD1 (6 bases). The V and J ends lost 5 bases and 3 bases respectively, with 8 bases between them. This CDR3 comprises 12 residues. Germline values: CDR1 SGHAT, CDR2 FQNNGV. Written as DNA, the CDR3 is TGTGCCAGCAGCCGGGGACACTACGAGCAGTACTTC. As protein: CASSRGHYEQYF.

The chain couples TRBV10-3 to TRBJ2-7, with 14 bases identical to TRBD2. Germline V gene sequence: CDR1 ENHRY, CDR2 SYGVKD. The junction had 8 bases not matched to a gene; V was cut back by 10 bases and J by 6 bases. The CDR3 extends over 14 amino acids. CDR3 in amino acids: CATATSGRATEQYF. CDR3 nucleotides: TGTGCCACCGCGACTAGCGGGAGGGCGACCGAGCAGTACTTC.

This clone was seen more than once but under ten times. The rearrangement links TRBV19 to TRBJ1-4, with 8 bases lining up with TRBD1. CDR1 LNHDA and CDR2 SQIVND come from the germline V gene (reference sequence). CDR3 length: 15 residues. V was clipped by 4 bases and J by 10 bases; unmatched bases: 11. The DNA for the CDR3 is TGTGCCAGTAGTAACAGACAGGGGAGGGCCTTAAAACTGTTTTTT. Protein product: CASSNRQGRALKLFF.

The rearrangement joins TRBV5-1 to TRBJ2-7; 12 bases agree with TRBD2. V lost 2 bases, J lost 0 bases, and 6 bases stayed unmatched. The CDR3 spans 17 residues. The germline V gene has CDR1 SGHRS and CDR2 YFSETQ. The DNA of the CDR3 is TGCGCCAGCAGCTTTGGGACTAGCGGGTCGAGCTCCTACGAGCAGTACTTC. Translation: CASSFGTSGSSSYEQYF. Using reference TRBV5-1 and TRBJ2-7 for the parts outside the CDR3, the full variable domain is KAGVTQTPRYLIKTRGQQVTLSCSPISGHRSVSWYQQTPGQGLQFLFEYFSETQRNKGNFPGRFSGRQFSNSRSEMNVSTLELGDSALYLCASSFGTSGSSSYEQYFGPGTRLTVT.

This chain connects TRBV1 to TRBJ1-5; whether TRBD1, the table's D call, matches the DNA was not checked. TRBV1 is a documented pseudogene. The length of the CDR3 is 14 residues. The CDR3 loop reads CTSSQDLLVNPRHF. DNA of the CDR3: TGCACCAGCAGCCAAGACCTCTTGGTAAATCCCAGGCATTTT.

J is TRBJ1-2 and V is TRBV5-1; 8 positions match TRBD1. The CDR3 has 16 residues. Germline V lookup: CDR1 SGHRS, CDR2 YFSETQ. V lost 1 base, J lost 2 bases, and 7 bases stayed unmatched. The CDR3 loop reads CASSLMPDRVNYGYTF. The DNA for the CDR3 is TGCGCCAGCAGCTTGATGCCGGACAGGGTAAACTATGGCTACACCTTC.

The chain carries TRBV27 and TRBJ2-7; TRBD2 aligns across 11 bases. The junction had 0 bases not matched to a gene; V was cut back by 5 bases and J by 3 bases. This CDR3 is 13 amino acids long. Germline assignment: CDR1 MNHEY and CDR2 SMNVEV (reference sequence). The CDR3: CASSTSGSYEQYF. The CDR3 DNA reads as TGTGCCAGCAGTACTAGCGGGAGCTACGAGCAGTACTTC.

This clone was recorded once. This rearrangement joins TRBV2 to TRBJ2-2; D remains unclear. Germline CDR1 is SNHLY and CDR2 is FYNNEI. CDR3 size: 14 residues. V lost 3 bases, J lost 4 bases, and 9 bases lay in between. This CDR3 reads CASSDLAGTGELFF. Here the CDR3 DNA reads TGTGCCAGCAGTGATTTGGCAGGCACCGGGGAGCTGTTTTTT.

The CDR3 DNA reads TGTGCCAGCAGCTCTGTACTAAACACCGGGGAGCTGTTTTTT. Its protein is CASSSVLNTGELFF. The genes are TRBV5-6 and TRBJ2-2, with D unclear. Deletions cut 3 bases from V and 2 bases from J, with 8 bases between. This CDR3 is 14 amino acids long. The V gene's germline CDR1 is SGHDT and CDR2 YYEEEE.

This chain connects TRBV11-2 to TRBJ2-3; tentatively, D is TRBD2 (6 bases). The germline gives CDR1 SGHAT, CDR2 FQNNGV. Trimming removed 5 bases from V and 2 bases from J, with 11 bases in between. The CDR3 totals 14 residues. This CDR3 reads CASSLGDSTDTQYF. The DNA of the CDR3 is TGTGCCAGCAGCCTCGGGGACTCCACAGATACGCAGTATTTT.

The V gene is TRBV7-2, the J gene TRBJ2-3; TRBD2 agrees at 13 bases. V was pared by 5 bases and J by 4 bases, with 6 bases of the junction left unmatched. The length of the CDR3 is 16 residues. Germline CDR1 is SGHTA and CDR2 is FQGNSA. The CDR3 is CASSVTSGRASDTQYF. The DNA for the CDR3 is TGTGCCAGCAGCGTCACTAGCGGGAGGGCCTCAGATACGCAGTATTTT.

This clone was observed once. The chain carries TRBV4-3 and TRBJ2-5; D ambiguous. Trimming took 0 bases from V and 3 from J, leaving 8 bases between them. Germline-derived CDR1 and CDR2 are LGHNA and YSLEER. CDR3 size: 14 residues. This CDR3 is CASSQDSLKETQYF. Written as DNA, the CDR3 is TGCGCCAGCAGCCAAGATTCCTTAAAAGAGACCCAGTACTTC.

The rearrangement uses TRBV5-4 and TRBJ2-2; TRBD1 matches 9 bases. Germline V gives CDR1 SGHNT, CDR2 YYREEE (reference sequence). This CDR3 contains 16 residues. V lost 0 bases, J lost 6 bases, and 6 bases stayed unmatched. CDR3 sequence reads: CASSLVGQGASGELFF. CDR3 coding DNA: TGTGCCAGCAGCTTGGTGGGACAGGGAGCCTCCGGGGAGCTGTTTTTT.

The V gene is TRBV12-3 or TRBV12-4, the J gene TRBJ1-1; TRBD1 matches at 7 bases. Unmatched junction bases numbered 7, after V lost 6 bases and J lost 6 bases. The CDR3 covers 13 residues. DNA for the CDR3: TGTGCCAGCAGCACGACAGGGCGCGCTGAAGCTTTCTTT. As protein: CASSTTGRAEAFF.

The rearrangement uses TRBV9 and TRBJ2-5; D is perhaps TRBD2 (5 bases). The CDR3 runs to 15 residues. Germline CDR1 is SGDLS and CDR2 is YYNGEE. V lost 4 bases and J lost 1, with 14 bases in between. DNA of the CDR3: TGTGCCAGCAGCCCCGGGATCGGGATCCAAGAGACCCAGTACTTC. Encoded protein: CASSPGIGIQETQYF.

This clone was seen just once. This chain uses TRBV9 with TRBJ1-5; a possible D gene is TRBD1 (6 bases). V lost 4 bases and J 0 bases, leaving 11 bases between the germline ends. From germline, CDR1 is SGDLS and CDR2 YYNGEE. CDR3 length: 15 amino acids. CDR3 nucleotides: TGTGCCAGCAGCCTTACAGGGAATAGCAATCAGCCCCAGCATTTT. It codes for CASSLTGNSNQPQHF.

CDR3 loop: CASSVILAGQETQYF. The DNA of the CDR3 is TGTGCCAGCAGTGTAATTCTAGCGGGCCAAGAGACCCAGTACTTC. The chain employs TRBV2 and TRBJ2-5, with TRBD2 matching over 8 bases. The CDR3 has 15 amino acids. The V gene end was trimmed by 4 bases and the J gene end by 1 base; junction bases not matched to a gene: 5. Germline V gene sequence: CDR1 SNHLY, CDR2 FYNNEI.

This rearrangement joins TRBV6-6 to TRBJ1-1; 7 bases agree with TRBD1. The CDR3 sequence is 14 residues long. V lost 2 bases, J lost 1 base, and 1 base stayed unmatched. The germline V gene has CDR1 MNHNY and CDR2 SVGAGI (reference sequence). The CDR3 sequence is CASSYGTANTEAFF. CDR3 DNA sequence: TGTGCCAGCAGTTACGGGACAGCGAACACTGAAGCTTTCTTT.

The chain couples TRBV18 to TRBJ2-5; 13 positions agree with TRBD2. V was clipped by 6 bases and J by 9 bases; unmatched bases: 10. Germline CDR1 is KGHSH and CDR2 is LQKENI. The CDR3 extends over 15 amino acids. The CDR3 loop reads CASSLGLAGATSQYF. The CDR3 DNA sequence: TGTGCCAGCTCCCTAGGACTAGCGGGGGCGACGTCCCAGTACTTC.

This clone was observed a few times. V usage is TRBV6-5 and J usage is TRBJ2-1, with D tentatively TRBD1 (6 bases). The CDR3 is 13 amino acids. Germline lookup yields CDR1 MNHEY and CDR2 SVGAGI. The V end was cut by 5 bases, the J end by 11 bases, with 16 bases between. CDR3 DNA: TGTGCCAGCAGTCCCCTAAGGACAGCTAAGCAGTTCTTC. This sequence encodes CASSPLRTAKQFF.

Only one count was recorded for this clone. The chain carries TRBV10-3 and TRBJ2-6; 8 bases align to TRBD2. Unmatched junction bases numbered 9, after V lost 2 bases and J lost 0 bases. The germline V gene encodes CDR1 ENHRY and CDR2 SYGVKD. The length of the CDR3 is 19 residues. The CDR3 DNA is TGTGCCATCAGTGAGCCAGTCGGGGGGGCCATCTCTGGGGCCAACGTCCTGACTTTC. Translation: CAISEPVGGAISGANVLTF.

This clone appeared once. V gene TRBV19 combines with J gene TRBJ1-4, with TRBD1 matching 8 bases. The CDR3 is 14 residues long. CDR1 LNHDA and CDR2 SQIVND come from the germline V gene (reference sequence). V lost 3 bases, J lost 8 bases, and 5 bases stayed unmatched. CDR3 amino acids: CASSMQGAGEKLFF. The CDR3, as DNA: TGTGCCAGTAGTATGCAGGGGGCAGGGGAAAAACTGTTTTTT.

The chain has TRBV25-1 and TRBJ2-5; weak D call: TRBD1 (5 bases). The CDR3 is 14 residues long. Germline V gives CDR1 MGHDK, CDR2 SYGVNS. V dropped 5 bases and J dropped 5 bases, with 15 bases sitting between them. CDR3 nucleotide sequence: TGTGCCAGCAGTCCCTTAAGGGGCCGGGAGACCCAGTACTTC. Protein: CASSPLRGRETQYF.

The chain links TRBV10-1 to TRBJ1-1, with TRBD1 matching 7 bases. V trimming: 7 bases; J trimming: 4 bases; junction bases outside the gene matches: 12. The CDR3 runs 15 residues. Looked up from germline, CDR1 is WNHNN and CDR2 is SYGVQD (reference sequence). This chain's CDR3 is CASIRENRGFTEAFF. DNA for the CDR3: TGCGCCAGCATTAGGGAGAACAGGGGTTTCACTGAAGCTTTCTTT.